This passage covers 18 T cell receptor beta chains from one sample sequenced in a study of PD-L1 blockade in urothelial cancer. Time point of the sample: pretreatment peripheral blood. Measured with immunoSEQ multiplex PCR; TCRdb has only the in-frame clones, and not every one. The data show roughly 77,000 clones, with 84% seen just once and roughly 8.3% held by the top ten. The sequenced sample was PBMCs, obtained around atezolizumab (anti-PD-L1) treatment. The receptors shown here come from a woman aged 65 to 85 with urothelial cancer.

The CDR3 region has the DNA TGTGCCTTCAGTGGAGGAGAAGCTTTCTTT. Its protein product is CAFSGGEAFF. The chain is built from TRBV30 and TRBJ1-1, with D uncertain. Germline loops: CDR1 GTSNPN, CDR2 SVGIG (reference sequence). The CDR3 contains 10 residues. Trimming left V 7 bases short and J 8 bases short, with 11 bases between.

V gene TRBV6-5 combines with J gene TRBJ1-1, with no clear D. CDR3 length: 13 amino acids. Trimming removed 2 bases from V and 3 bases from J, with 7 bases in between. Germline CDR1 MNHEY, CDR2 SVGAGI. The CDR3 loop is CASSYGRDTEAFF. In nucleotides, the CDR3 is TGTGCCAGCAGTTACGGCCGGGACACTGAAGCTTTCTTT.

This chain's CDR3 is CASRRERGGEKLFF. The CDR3 DNA reads TGTGCCAGCAGAAGGGAGCGGGGAGGCGAAAAACTGTTTTTT. The chain employs TRBV6-1 and TRBJ1-4; D uncertain. Trimming removed 6 bases from V and 8 bases from J, with 16 bases in between. The CDR3 loop spans 14 amino acids. Germline V gives CDR1 MNHNS, CDR2 SASEGT.

The chain joins TRBV29-1 to TRBJ1-1; D is ambiguous. Trimming left V 4 bases short and J 0 bases short, with 9 bases between. The germline V gene has CDR1 SQVTM and CDR2 ANQGSEA. The CDR3 has 13 residues. Here the CDR3 reads CSVGITLNTEAFF. CDR3 bases: TGCAGCGTTGGAATCACTCTGAACACTGAAGCTTTCTTT.

The J gene is TRBJ2-4, the V gene TRBV2; 9 bases agree with TRBD2. V was pared by 3 bases and J by 0 bases, with 6 bases of the junction left unmatched. The germline V gene has CDR1 SNHLY and CDR2 FYNNEI. The CDR3 contains 17 residues. The CDR3 DNA sequence: TGTGCCAGCAGTGATACTAGCGGGCAGCTAGCCAAAAACATTCAGTACTTC. Translating it yields CASSDTSGQLAKNIQYF.

The chain is built from TRBV6-1 and TRBJ2-7; 7 nucleotides agree with TRBD2. The germline V gene encodes CDR1 MNHNS and CDR2 SASEGT. This CDR3 spans 15 amino acids. The trim removed 10 bases at V and 7 bases at J, leaving 19 bases unmatched. Here the CDR3 DNA reads TGTGCCACCAGATTGGGGGGGGAGCCAGCTGGAGAGCAGTACTTC. Translated, it gives CATRLGGEPAGEQYF.

This chain connects TRBV12-5 to TRBJ1-1; perhaps TRBD1 as D (5 bases). CDR1 is LGHNT, CDR2 FRNRAP, per germline. The length of the CDR3 is 15 residues. Trimming took 6 bases from V and 3 from J, leaving 17 bases between them. CDR3 residues: CASGDQGVGDTEAFF. The DNA of the CDR3 is TGTGCTAGTGGCGATCAGGGCGTAGGGGACACTGAAGCTTTCTTT.

V gene TRBV2 combines with J gene TRBJ2-7; D is unresolved. Deletions cut 6 bases from V and 2 bases from J, with 5 bases between. The length of the CDR3 is 11 residues. Germline values: CDR1 SNHLY, CDR2 FYNNEI. The DNA for the CDR3 is TGTGCCAGCAGACTTACCTACGAGCAGTACTTC. Protein product: CASRLTYEQYF.

The J gene is TRBJ2-7, the V gene TRBV7-8; no reliable D call. Germline assignment: CDR1 SGHVS and CDR2 FQNEAQ. Trimming stripped 2 bases from V and 3 bases from J, with 8 bases between. The CDR3 totals 13 residues. The CDR3 loop reads CASSLLNSYEQYF. CDR3 sequence (DNA): TGTGCCAGCAGCTTACTAAACAGCTACGAGCAGTACTTC.

The chain recombines TRBV2 with TRBJ2-2; a possible D gene is TRBD1 (8 bases). This CDR3 has 13 residues. Germline V gives CDR1 SNHLY, CDR2 FYNNEI. The CDR3 reads CGGGQENTGELFF. The CDR3 region has the DNA TGTGGGGGGGGACAGGAAAACACCGGGGAGCTGTTTTTT.

V usage is TRBV5-1 and J usage is TRBJ2-1; 9 nucleotides match TRBD2. V dropped 0 bases and J dropped 9; count of bases not matched to a gene: 4. This CDR3 has 14 residues. Germline CDR1 SGHRS, CDR2 YFSETQ. CDR3 DNA: TGCGCCAGCAGCTTGGTAAGCGGGGGGCCTGAGCAGTTCTTC. It is translated as CASSLVSGGPEQFF.

The J gene is TRBJ2-3, the V gene TRBV11-2; possible D gene TRBD2, 6 bases. Trimming left V 5 bases short and J 1 base short, with 13 bases between. The CDR3 has 15 amino acids. Germline V lookup: CDR1 SGHAT, CDR2 FQNNGV. CDR3 DNA sequence: TGTGCCAGCAGCCCCGGGGGTAGGGGCACAGATACGCAGTATTTT. Its protein product is CASSPGGRGTDTQYF.

This chain joins TRBV5-6 and TRBJ1-1; D remains ambiguous. The V gene lost 4 bases and the J gene lost 4 bases, with 11 bases spanning the gap. The CDR3 loop spans 13 amino acids. Germline V gene data show CDR1 as SGHDT and CDR2 as YYEEEE. The CDR3 region is CASSSLSGTEAFF. Here the CDR3 DNA reads TGTGCCAGCAGCAGCCTGTCGGGCACTGAAGCTTTCTTT. The full variable domain, its missing parts supplied by reference TRBV5-6 and TRBJ1-1, is DAGVTQSPTHLIKTRGQQVTLRCSPKSGHDTVSWYQQALGQGPQFIFQYYEEEERQRGNFPDRFSGHQFPNYSSELNVNALLLGDSALYLCASSSLSGTEAFFGQGTRLTVV.

The chain employs TRBV29-1 and TRBJ1-4, with 7 nucleotides matching TRBD1. The V gene end was trimmed by 4 bases and the J gene end by 0 bases; junction bases not matched to a gene: 2. Germline CDR1 is SQVTM and CDR2 is ANQGSEA. CDR3 size: 14 residues. CDR3 protein: CSVGQGSTNEKLFF. CDR3 nucleotides: TGCAGCGTTGGACAGGGATCAACTAATGAAAAACTGTTTTTT.

This clone showed up just once. CDR3 DNA sequence: TGTGCCAGCTCACCAGCCGGGACAGGGAGAGAGACCCAGTACTTC. Its protein is CASSPAGTGRETQYF. J is TRBJ2-5 and V is TRBV18; 9 positions agree with TRBD1. The CDR3 contains 15 residues. V lost 2 bases, J lost 4 bases, and 5 bases stayed unmatched. The germline V gene encodes CDR1 KGHSH and CDR2 LQKENI.

The rearrangement links TRBV5-1 to TRBJ2-5; TRBD1 matches 7 bases. The germline V gene has CDR1 SGHRS and CDR2 YFSETQ. This CDR3 contains 15 residues. With 6 bases clipped from V and 5 bases from J, the junction kept 13 bases outside the gene matches. CDR3 sequence reads: CASTPVTGSEETQYF. The CDR3, as DNA: TGCGCCAGCACCCCGGTGACAGGGTCGGAGGAGACCCAGTACTTC. The variable domain in full, with the rest retrieved from reference TRBV5-1 and TRBJ2-5, is KAGVTQTPRYLIKTRGQQVTLSCSPISGHRSVSWYQQTPGQGLQFLFEYFSETQRNKGNFPGRFSGRQFSNSRSEMNVSTLELGDSALYLCASTPVTGSEETQYFGPGTRLLVL.

The chain uses TRBV29-1 and TRBJ2-5; D ambiguous. The V gene's germline CDR1 is SQVTM and CDR2 ANQGSEA. The CDR3 covers 10 residues. CDR3 in amino acids: CLSVYGTQYF. The CDR3 coding sequence is TGCTTGAGTGTTTATGGGACCCAGTACTTC.

J is TRBJ1-1 and V is TRBV6-1; D perhaps matches TRBD1 (5 bases). The CDR3 spans 19 residues. From germline, CDR1 is MNHNS and CDR2 SASEGT. Trimming pared 2 bases from V and 0 bases from J, leaving 22 bases between. The CDR3 loop reads CASSEPPQVQGRLNTEAFF. For the CDR3, the DNA is TGTGCCAGCAGTGAACCCCCCCAGGTTCAGGGCCGCTTGAACACTGAAGCTTTCTTT.